The following is a T cell receptor beta chain sequence with its context. This clone is a singleton in its sample. The antigen it recognizes is unknown. No qualities accompany the bases; no much larger clone lies one base away. This record comes from a study of glioma-infiltrating T cells after dendritic cell vaccination listed by TCRdb under 2016. A note on the overall study: The cohort comprised about 15 glioblastoma patients from Phase I and II dendritic cell vaccination trials, 9 newly diagnosed and 6 with recurrent disease. Patients received autologous tumor lysate-pulsed dendritic cell vaccination between 2003 and 2012. To make the vaccine, monocyte-derived dendritic cells were cultured for six to eight days with IL-4 and GM-CSF and then pulsed overnight with autologous tumor lysate. Three intradermal dendritic cell vaccine injections were administered to patients at biweekly intervals in the arm below the axilla. Tumor-infiltrating lymphocyte content was quantified and tumor and blood repertoires were compared in dendritic cell-vaccinated glioblastoma patients by deep sequencing of TCR beta CDR3 regions. Survival after dendritic cell vaccination was correlated with TCR sequencing metrics, including TIL content and tumor-blood repertoire overlap.

Using the immunoSEQ assay, TCRB CDR3 regions were amplified from 1.5 to 2 micrograms of genomic DNA, or from all available DNA when less than that was on hand. Multiplex PCR used 60 forward primers for TCR V beta segments and 13 reverse primers for J beta segments. To estimate the number of reads per starting template, synthetic control templates were added to each sample at limiting dilution. Sequencing produced 87 bp reads on the Illumina HiSeq System. The authors' pipeline ran thus. PCR and sequencing errors were removed by a nearest neighbor algorithm that merged closely related sequences. TCR overlap was measured as the percentage of unique tumor TCR beta sequences also present in the same patient's peripheral blood. TCRdb limited this immuneACCESS table to in-frame rearrangements with V and J called. A share of clones is missing; checked studies link under half to unresolved V genes, and the rest is unexplained. V and J calls and clone size follow that table, whereas D and trimming were derived from the DNA. For this sample the table gives 100,000 or so clones, of which about 90% were detected only once. The ten largest make up 2.5% to 3.5% of the sample.

Overall results and qualifications from the work: The response model built on TCR overlap across three groups was characterized as speculative, with prospective validation still needed. The cohort was small and heterogeneous, only a few patients had full blood and tumor sets, and even fewer had initial-recurrent tumor pairs. Longer time to progression and overall survival after dendritic cell vaccination were predicted by higher estimated pretreatment TIL content. TCR clonality showed no direct relationship with survival, which suggests that a diverse polyclonal response may be important.

V gives up 2 bases and J gives up 5 bases, and the segment between their germline ends measures 15 bases. The CDR3 goes from the cysteine to the phenylalanine over 15 residues. The retained sequence is limited to the CDR3, 45 bases, with the frame set at the first base. The germline V gene (reference sequence) provides CDR1 GTSNPN and CDR2 SVGIG. Interpreted using the paper, the time point label stands for: after dendritic cell vaccination, including at tumor progression/relapse. Patients were selected on the basis of adequate residual fresh-frozen tumor tissue and more than two years of available survival data. An isocitrate dehydrogenase mutation was not carried by any of the glioblastoma patients, although molecular status was otherwise variable. PBMC were collected before vaccination, two weeks after the third vaccination, and at tumor progression if tumor progression occurred. Genomic DNA was extracted with the Qiagen DNeasy Blood extraction Kit.

The receptor was derived from a human donor with glioblastoma. The chain was built from TRBV30 and TRBJ2-2; tentative D gene TRBD1, with 6 bases matching. The sample in question was blood, obtained after dendritic cell vaccination. The encoded CDR3 is CAWSSDRIGTGELFF. The DNA sequence is TGTGCCTGGAGTTCCGACAGGATTGGTACCGGGGAGCTGTTTTTT.